The rows below give T cell receptor beta chains drawn from one sample of a study of cytomegalovirus exposure and HLA in healthy donors. The method was immunoSEQ multiplex PCR; TCRdb's version includes in-frame clones alone and lacks a portion of them. This table holds 100,000 to 150,000 clones, roughly 9% found once. Source material: PBMCs. Receptor source: a woman in her 40s in good health and CMV-seropositive. The CDR3 runs from the conserved cysteine through the conserved F or W. Each record gives: J gene, D gene, V gene, clone size, CDR3 DNA, CDR3 protein. A D gene is named only where the DNA matches it firmly. Expanded clones get a size class; other rows say once, few or many, or leave the size out.

j_gene: TRBJ2-2
d_gene: TRBD1
v_gene: TRBV29-1
abundance: -
CDR3nt: TGCAGCGGGGACAGTGATAACACCGGGGAGCTGTTTTTT
CDR3aa: CSGDSDNTGELFF

j_gene: TRBJ1-2
d_gene: -
v_gene: TRBV27
abundance: -
CDR3nt: TGTGCCAGCAGTCCCTATATGGGGGGGGAGATTAACTATGGCTACACCTTC
CDR3aa: CASSPYMGGEINYGYTF

j_gene: TRBJ2-3
d_gene: TRBD2
v_gene: TRBV7-8
abundance: few
CDR3nt: TGTGCCAGCAGCTTATTGCAACGGGGGGTCACAGATACGCAGTATTTT
CDR3aa: CASSLLQRGVTDTQYF

j_gene: TRBJ2-2
d_gene: TRBD2
v_gene: TRBV7-7
abundance: -
CDR3nt: TGTGCCAGCAGCCCCGGACTAGCGGGGGGGTGGTGGACCGGGGAGCTGTTTTTT
CDR3aa: CASSPGLAGGWWTGELFF

j_gene: TRBJ1-4
d_gene: TRBD1
v_gene: TRBV30
abundance: -
CDR3nt: TGTGCCTGGAGTGTACCCACAGGGGGTGGTGAAAAACTGTTTTTT
CDR3aa: CAWSVPTGGGEKLFF

j_gene: TRBJ1-1
d_gene: TRBD1
v_gene: TRBV6-1
abundance: few
CDR3nt: TGTGCCAGCAGCCAGTGGCAGGGGGGAACTGAAGCTTTCTTT
CDR3aa: CASSQWQGGTEAFF

j_gene: TRBJ2-3
d_gene: TRBD2
v_gene: TRBV19
abundance: few
CDR3nt: TGTGCCAGTAGTAGTCCTCGGACTAGCGGGGGGCGGGCAGATACGCAGTATTTT
CDR3aa: CASSSPRTSGGRADTQYF

j_gene: TRBJ1-5
d_gene: TRBD1
v_gene: TRBV16
abundance: few
CDR3nt: TGTGCCAGCAGCCACGGGGACAGGCCCCCTGGGCCCCAGCATTTT
CDR3aa: CASSHGDRPPGPQHF

j_gene: TRBJ1-1
d_gene: TRBD1
v_gene: TRBV6-4
abundance: few
CDR3nt: TGTGCCAGCAGGAGGACAGGGAACACTGAAGCTTTCTTT
CDR3aa: CASRRTGNTEAFF

j_gene: TRBJ1-1
d_gene: -
v_gene: TRBV19
abundance: -
CDR3nt: TGTGCCAGTAGTATACAGGCAGCGAACACTGAAGCTTTCTTT
CDR3aa: CASSIQAANTEAFF

j_gene: TRBJ2-5
d_gene: TRBD2
v_gene: TRBV5-1
abundance: few
CDR3nt: TGCGCCAGCAGCTTGCCGGGGGGGCCAGGAGAGACCCAGTACTTC
CDR3aa: CASSLPGGPGETQYF

j_gene: TRBJ1-2
d_gene: TRBD1
v_gene: TRBV7-2
abundance: -
CDR3nt: TGTGCCAGCATCACGGGACAGGGGGCTTATGGCTACACCTTC
CDR3aa: CASITGQGAYGYTF

j_gene: TRBJ1-6
d_gene: -
v_gene: TRBV6-6
abundance: many
CDR3nt: TGTGCCAGCAGTTACTCCGGGGCAGGGGATAATTCACCCCTCCACTTT
CDR3aa: CASSYSGAGDNSPLHF

j_gene: TRBJ2-3
d_gene: TRBD2
v_gene: TRBV7-8
abundance: few
CDR3nt: TGTGCCAGCAGCTTAGAACTAGCGGACGGCACAGATACGCAGTATTTT
CDR3aa: CASSLELADGTDTQYF

j_gene: TRBJ1-1
d_gene: -
v_gene: TRBV18
abundance: -
CDR3nt: TGTGCCAGCTCTGGGACTGAGAACACTGAAGCTTTCTTT
CDR3aa: CASSGTENTEAFF

j_gene: TRBJ2-5
d_gene: -
v_gene: TRBV13
abundance: few
CDR3nt: TGTGCCAGCAGCTCCCGGGACACCTCCCTGGAGACCCAGTACTTC
CDR3aa: CASSSRDTSLETQYF

j_gene: TRBJ2-3
d_gene: TRBD2
v_gene: TRBV6-1
abundance: few
CDR3nt: TGTGCCAGCAGCCCTTTAGCGGGGTCCTATACGCAGTATTTT
CDR3aa: CASSPLAGSYTQYF

j_gene: TRBJ1-1
d_gene: -
v_gene: TRBV13
abundance: few
CDR3nt: TGTGCCAGCAAAATAAACTTACAGGGTTACATACCTGAAGCTTTCTTT
CDR3aa: CASKINLQGYIPEAFF

j_gene: TRBJ1-6
d_gene: -
v_gene: TRBV27
abundance: -
CDR3nt: TGTGCCAGCAGTTTATCGTGGGGAGTTAATTCACCCCTCCACTTT
CDR3aa: CASSLSWGVNSPLHF

j_gene: TRBJ1-2
d_gene: -
v_gene: TRBV6-1
abundance: few
CDR3nt: TGTGCCAGCAGTGGGCACGGGAACTATGGCTACACCTTC
CDR3aa: CASSGHGNYGYTF

j_gene: TRBJ1-4
d_gene: -
v_gene: TRBV5-5
abundance: few
CDR3nt: TGTGCCAGCAGCTTTAGCCGGGAAAAACTGTTTTTT
CDR3aa: CASSFSREKLFF

j_gene: TRBJ2-5
d_gene: TRBD1
v_gene: TRBV18
abundance: -
CDR3nt: TGTGCCAGCTCACGAGACAGGGTGGATAAGACCCAGTACTTC
CDR3aa: CASSRDRVDKTQYF

j_gene: TRBJ2-1
d_gene: -
v_gene: TRBV5-4
abundance: few
CDR3nt: TGTGCCAGCAGTTTCCAGGGGCGGGAGCAGTTCTTC
CDR3aa: CASSFQGREQFF

j_gene: TRBJ2-2
d_gene: TRBD2
v_gene: TRBV4-1
abundance: -
CDR3nt: TGCGCCAGCAGCCAAGCCAAAGGGACTAGCGGGGTGAGCGGGGAGCTGTTTTTT
CDR3aa: CASSQAKGTSGVSGELFF

j_gene: TRBJ1-4
d_gene: -
v_gene: TRBV6-6
abundance: few
CDR3nt: TGTGCCAGCAGCCTGAGCGGTGAAAAACTGTTTTTT
CDR3aa: CASSLSGEKLFF

j_gene: TRBJ2-7
d_gene: -
v_gene: TRBV5-1
abundance: few
CDR3nt: TGCGCCAGCAGCTTGGACAGAAGCTCCTACGAGCAGTACTTC
CDR3aa: CASSLDRSSYEQYF

j_gene: TRBJ1-4
d_gene: -
v_gene: TRBV11-3
abundance: few
CDR3nt: TGTGCCAGCAGCTTCCGGCGCCCGAACTACGAAAAACTGTTTTTT
CDR3aa: CASSFRRPNYEKLFF